This TCR beta chain was captured in a study of blood T cell repertoires in COVID-19. Here immunoSEQ multiplex PCR was the method, and the copy in TCRdb shows in-frame clones only, minus some. Here the sample spans 150,000 to 200,000 clones, roughly 86% being singletons. There are 12 residues in the CDR3. V gave up 2 bases and J gave up 10 bases, with 9 bases separating them. Sample: peripheral blood. V gene TRBV12-3 or TRBV12-4 combines with J gene TRBJ2-1; D is perhaps TRBD2 (5 bases). This sequence was found in a man aged 40-49 years with active or convalescent COVID-19. The CDR3 sequence is CASSLSGGEQFF. The CDR3 DNA is TGTGCCAGCAGTTTATCAGGAGGAGAGCAGTTCTTC.